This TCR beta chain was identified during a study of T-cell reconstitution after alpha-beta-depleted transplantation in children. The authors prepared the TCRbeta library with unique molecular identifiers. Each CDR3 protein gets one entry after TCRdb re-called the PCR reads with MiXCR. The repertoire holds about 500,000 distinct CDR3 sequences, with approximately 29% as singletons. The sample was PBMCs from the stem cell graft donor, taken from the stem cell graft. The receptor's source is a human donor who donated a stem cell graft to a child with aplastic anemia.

The DNA for the CDR3 is TGCAGTGCTAGAGATTCCCTCTTGGACAGGGGGCAGTCTGGCTACACCTTC. Its protein product is CSARDSLLDRGQSGYTF. J is TRBJ1-2 and V is TRBV20-1; 11 bases agree with TRBD1. The germline V gene has CDR1 DFQATT and CDR2 SNEGSKA (reference sequence). The CDR3 sequence is 17 residues long. V dropped 0 bases and J dropped 7; count of bases not matched to a gene: 13.